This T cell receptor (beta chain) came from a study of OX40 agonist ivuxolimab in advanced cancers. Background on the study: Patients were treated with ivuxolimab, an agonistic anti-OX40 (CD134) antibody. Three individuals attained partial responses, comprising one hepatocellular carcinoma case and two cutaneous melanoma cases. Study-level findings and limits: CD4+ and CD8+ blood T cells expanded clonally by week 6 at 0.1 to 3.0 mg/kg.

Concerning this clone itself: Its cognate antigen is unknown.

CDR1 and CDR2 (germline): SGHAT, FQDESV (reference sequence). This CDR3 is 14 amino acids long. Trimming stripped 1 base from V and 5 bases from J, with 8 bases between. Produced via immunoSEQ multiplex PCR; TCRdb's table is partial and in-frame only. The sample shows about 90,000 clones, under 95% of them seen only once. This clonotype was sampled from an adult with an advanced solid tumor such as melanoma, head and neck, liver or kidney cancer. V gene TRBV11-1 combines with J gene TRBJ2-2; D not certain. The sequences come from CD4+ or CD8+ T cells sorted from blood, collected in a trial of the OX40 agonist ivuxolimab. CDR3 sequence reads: CASSLDRWTGELFF. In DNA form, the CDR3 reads TGTGCCAGCAGCTTAGATCGGTGGACCGGGGAGCTGTTTTTT. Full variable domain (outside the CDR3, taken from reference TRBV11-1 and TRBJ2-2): EAEVAQSPRYKITEKSQAVAFWCDPISGHATLYWYRQILGQGPELLVQFQDESVVDDSQLPKDRFSAERLKGVDSTLKIQPAELGDSAMYLCASSLDRWTGELFFGEGSRLTVL.